This T cell receptor beta chain was recovered during a study of blood T cell repertoires in COVID-19. In the authors' methods: Cell counts per sample came from amplifying reference gene primers. Libraries were prepared by immunoSEQ multiplex PCR; TCRdb keeps only in-frame clonotypes and omits some of them. The V and J calls and the clone size are those of that table, but D and trimming were determined from the DNA. The repertoire holds roughly 230,000 clones, with nearly 95% as singletons. The trim removed 4 bases at V and 8 bases at J, leaving 13 bases unmatched. CDR3 length: 16 residues. The germline V gene encodes CDR1 SGDLS and CDR2 YYNGEE.

V gene TRBV9 combines with J gene TRBJ1-2, with 11 bases fitting TRBD1. The material sequenced was peripheral blood. The TCR sequence derives from a man aged 30 to 39 with COVID-19, enrolled during active disease. Here the CDR3 reads CASSSRDRGLSGGYTF. The DNA for the CDR3 is TGTGCCAGCAGCTCCCGGGACAGGGGGTTGTCTGGGGGCTACACCTTC.